The source of this T cell receptor beta chain is a study of T-cell memory formation after mild COVID-19. In TCRdb, the 5' RACE reads were re-called with MiXCR into one record per CDR3 protein. The table has a few hundred thousand distinct CDR3 sequences, roughly 17% seen once. CDR3 size: 15 residues. The germline V and J ends were trimmed by 6 bases and 2 bases, with 16 bases remaining between them. Germline V gene data show CDR1 as MNHEY and CDR2 as SVGEGT. The rearrangement uses TRBV6-2 or TRBV6-3 and TRBJ1-1, with a tentative D call TRBD1 (5 bases). This clonotype was sampled from a young man who had mild COVID-19 (a few samples of this study predate the infection). Cell type and time point are not known. Sequencing used PBMCs or a T cell subset sorted from them (not recorded which). CDR3 DNA: TGTGCCAGCAGGCGGTTCGACAGTCTCAACACTGAAGCTTTCTTT. Amino acid sequence: CASRRFDSLNTEAFF.